This paragraph reports one T cell receptor (beta chain). With no count recorded, this clonotype is classed as large (0.1 to 1%) from frequency. Its antigen has not been determined. The library came from 10x single-cell sequencing. CSF cells were profiled with 10X Genomics single-cell V(D)J and 5' gene-expression libraries. CSF single-cell TCR libraries were sequenced on an Illumina NextSeq550. Per the authors' processing: After V(D)J reads were mapped to the vdj-GRCh38 alts ensemble 2.0.0 reference, the Cell Ranger vdj pipeline was used to analyse the reads. Clonotypes were defined as cell barcodes sharing the same set of productive CDR3 nucleotide sequences. To link clonality with transcriptional profiles, clonotype information was incorporated into Seurat v3.0 gene-expression metadata. Exclusion was applied to CSF cells with more than 1,800 genes, more than 7,500 UMIs or more than 10% mitochondrial reads. To identify TCRs with known antigen specificity, CDR3-beta sequences were compared against VDJdb. Only TCRs with complete alpha and beta chains were included in the network analysis of clone sharing, which used the R package qgraph. TCRdb reprocessed the reads, and each CDR3 protein sequence is entered once, without DNA. TCRdb's processing, not the authors' own work, is the source of the V and J calls. The table kept for this sample lists about 1,500 distinct CDR3 sequences. Of the sample, around 6.5% falls within the top ten clones.

All participants were free of acute infectious disease and in good physical condition. Live CSF cells for droplet-based sequencing were sorted with a live/dead marker. CSF was obtained by lumbar puncture, and immune cells were pelleted by centrifugation at 300g. Each CSF sample was checked for red blood cells, and any sample showing blood contamination was excluded. CSF cells were cryopreserved by placing the cells in freezing medium, freezing the cells overnight at -80 degrees C, and then storing the cells in liquid nitrogen. CSF samples were stored for less than seven months before analysis. The data stem from a study of CD8 T cells in cerebrospinal fluid in Alzheimer's disease (dated by TCRdb to 2018 to 2020). About the investigation overall: CSF T cell clonal expansion was assessed with two single-cell approaches: plate-based nested PCR sequencing and droplet-based sequencing. In the droplet-based CSF analysis comparing patients with controls, there were roughly 10 healthy controls (about 11,000 cells) and roughly 10 patients with MCI or Alzheimer's disease (just over 10,000 cells). The study tested whether clonally expanded T cells were present in cerebrospinal fluid from healthy elderly individuals and from patients with neurodegenerative disease. A total of 24 samples were covered by the CSF gene-expression analysis, in which Parkinson's disease patients were included. Beyond this particular receptor, the publication reports: Compared with controls, patients with MCI or Alzheimer's disease had a higher percentage of their CSF TCRs made up by the single largest clone. The authors cautioned that detecting EBV-specific TCRs in CSF does not establish a causal link between EBV and Alzheimer's disease. When data were pooled, 4 of 6 Alzheimer's patients but only 1 of 10 healthy subjects had a highly expanded clone, defined as at least 3% of TCRs. The EBV-specific clones were neither the most highly expanded clones nor enriched among patients. Only samples with detectable clones went into the overall clonality comparison: 11 healthy, 5 MCI, 5 AD, and 6 PD.

The CDR3 goes from the cysteine to the phenylalanine over 12 residues. The coding DNA is unavailable. The germline V gene (reference sequence) specifies SEHNR as CDR1 and FQNEAQ as CDR2. Recombination connected TRBV7-9 to TRBJ1-1. The material sequenced was cerebrospinal fluid. The TCR was taken from a human donor in good health. The CDR3 amino acid sequence is: CASSLYGREAFF. Here the CDR3 is joined to the reference TRBV7-9 and TRBJ1-1 genes, and the full variable domain is: DTGVSQNPRHKITKRGQNVTFRCDPISEHNRLYWYRQTLGQGPEFLTYFQNEAQLEKSRLLSDRFSAERPKGSFSTLEIQRTEQGDSAMYLCASSLYGREAFFGQGTRLTVV.